This paragraph covers one T cell receptor (beta chain) sequence. Its antigen is unidentified. V was clipped by 2 bases and J by 6 bases, with 12 bases between them. The CDR3 covers 13 residues. In germline, CDR1 is SGDLS, CDR2 YYNGEE. Measured with immunoSEQ multiplex PCR; TCRdb has only the in-frame clones, and not every one. This sample yields around 200,000 clones, of which 80% to 90% are seen a single time; 0.4% to 0.5% belongs to the top ten. This sample stems from a study of T cell responses to AZD1222 COVID-19 vaccine. The study, taken as a whole, reports: Donors were mostly white British, more females; clonal diversity possibly underestimated.

The sample consisted of peripheral blood, taken on day 0 of AZD1222 vaccination. The origin of this receptor is an adult in good health. The chain recombines TRBV9 with TRBJ2-7, with D maybe TRBD2 (7 bases). The CDR3 protein is CASSVYREGEQYF. As DNA, the CDR3 is TGTGCCAGCAGCGTTTACAGGGAGGGCGAGCAGTACTTC.